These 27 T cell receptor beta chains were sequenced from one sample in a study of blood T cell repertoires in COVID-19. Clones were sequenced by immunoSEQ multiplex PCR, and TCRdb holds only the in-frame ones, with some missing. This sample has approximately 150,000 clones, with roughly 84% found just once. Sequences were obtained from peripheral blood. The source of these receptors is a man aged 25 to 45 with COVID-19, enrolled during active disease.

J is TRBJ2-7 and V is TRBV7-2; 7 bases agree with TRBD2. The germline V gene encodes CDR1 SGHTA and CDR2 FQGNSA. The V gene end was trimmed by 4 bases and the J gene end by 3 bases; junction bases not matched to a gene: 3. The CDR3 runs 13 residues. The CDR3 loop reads CASSYVAGYEQYF. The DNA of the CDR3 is TGTGCCAGCAGCTACGTAGCGGGCTACGAGCAGTACTTC.

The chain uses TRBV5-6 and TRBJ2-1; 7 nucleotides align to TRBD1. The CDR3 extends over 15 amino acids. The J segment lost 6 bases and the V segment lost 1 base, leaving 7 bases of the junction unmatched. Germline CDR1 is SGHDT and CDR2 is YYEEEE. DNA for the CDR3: TGTGCCAGCAGCTTGCCGACAGGGTCTGGCAATGAGCAGTTCTTC. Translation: CASSLPTGSGNEQFF.

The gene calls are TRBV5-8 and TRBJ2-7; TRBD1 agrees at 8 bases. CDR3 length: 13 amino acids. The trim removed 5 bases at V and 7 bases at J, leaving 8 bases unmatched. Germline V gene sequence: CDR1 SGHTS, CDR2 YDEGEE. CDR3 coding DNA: TGTGCCAGCAGTCCAGGGACAGGTTGGGAGCAGTACTTC. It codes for CASSPGTGWEQYF.

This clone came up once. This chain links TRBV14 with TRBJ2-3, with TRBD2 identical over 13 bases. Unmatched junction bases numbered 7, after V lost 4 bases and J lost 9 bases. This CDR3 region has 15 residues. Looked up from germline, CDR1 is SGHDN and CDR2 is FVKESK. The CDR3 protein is CASSPWTSGSPTQYF. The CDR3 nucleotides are TGTGCCAGCAGCCCCTGGACTAGCGGGAGCCCCACGCAGTATTTT.

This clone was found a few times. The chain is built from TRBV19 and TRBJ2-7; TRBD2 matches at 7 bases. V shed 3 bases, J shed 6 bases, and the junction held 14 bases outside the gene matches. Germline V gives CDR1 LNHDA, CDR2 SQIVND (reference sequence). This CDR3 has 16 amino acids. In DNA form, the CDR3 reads TGTGCCAGTAGTATCTCGGCTAGCGGAGAGTGGGGCGAGCAGTACTTC. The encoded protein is CASSISASGEWGEQYF. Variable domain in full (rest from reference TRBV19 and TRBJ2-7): DGGITQSPKYLFRKEGQNVTLSCEQNLNHDAMYWYRQDPGQGLRLIYYSQIVNDFQKGDIAEGYSVSREKKESFPLTVTSAQKNPTAFYLCASSISASGEWGEQYFGPGTRLTVT.

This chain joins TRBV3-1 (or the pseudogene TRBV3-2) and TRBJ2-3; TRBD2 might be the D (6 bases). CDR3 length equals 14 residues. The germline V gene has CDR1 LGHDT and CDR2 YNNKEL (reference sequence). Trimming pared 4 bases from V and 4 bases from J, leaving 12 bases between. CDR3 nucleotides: TGTGCCAGCAGCCTTAGCGGTTTCCCAGATACGCAGTATTTT. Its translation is CASSLSGFPDTQYF.

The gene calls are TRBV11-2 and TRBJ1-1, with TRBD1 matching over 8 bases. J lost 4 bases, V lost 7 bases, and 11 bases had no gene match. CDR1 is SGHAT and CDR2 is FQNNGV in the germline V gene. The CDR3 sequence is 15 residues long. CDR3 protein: CASNSIRTGRTEAFF. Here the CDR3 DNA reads TGTGCCAGCAACTCAATACGGACAGGGCGCACTGAAGCTTTCTTT.

CDR3 sequence: CASQGQGTTDTQYF. CDR3 sequence (DNA): TGTGCCAGCCAGGGACAGGGGACGACAGATACGCAGTATTTT. This sequence joins TRBV5-6 and TRBJ2-3; 10 nucleotides match TRBD1. V was clipped by 7 bases and J by 3 bases; unmatched bases: 5. Germline assignment: CDR1 SGHDT and CDR2 YYEEEE. The CDR3 is 14 amino acids.

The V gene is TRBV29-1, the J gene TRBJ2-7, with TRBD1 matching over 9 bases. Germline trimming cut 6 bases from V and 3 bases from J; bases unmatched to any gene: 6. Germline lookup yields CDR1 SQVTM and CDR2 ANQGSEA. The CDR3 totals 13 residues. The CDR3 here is CSVDPGQGYEQYF. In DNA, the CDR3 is TGCAGCGTCGACCCGGGACAGGGCTACGAGCAGTACTTC.

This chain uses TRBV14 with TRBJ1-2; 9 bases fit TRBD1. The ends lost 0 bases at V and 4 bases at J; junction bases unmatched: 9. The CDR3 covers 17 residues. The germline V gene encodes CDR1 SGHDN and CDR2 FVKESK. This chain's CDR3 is CASSQDTGTGMVYGYTF. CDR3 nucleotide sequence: TGTGCCAGCAGCCAAGATACGGGGACAGGGATGGTCTATGGCTACACCTTC.

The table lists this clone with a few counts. The CDR3 DNA sequence: TGTGCCAGCAGCTTAACAGGGCCTCTGGGGAATTCACCCCTCCACTTT. Translating it yields CASSLTGPLGNSPLHF. V usage is TRBV7-6 and J usage is TRBJ1-6; maybe TRBD1 (6 bases). V was trimmed by 2 bases and J by 7 bases, leaving 15 bases between them. CDR1 is SGHVS, CDR2 FNYEAQ, per germline. This CDR3 contains 16 residues.

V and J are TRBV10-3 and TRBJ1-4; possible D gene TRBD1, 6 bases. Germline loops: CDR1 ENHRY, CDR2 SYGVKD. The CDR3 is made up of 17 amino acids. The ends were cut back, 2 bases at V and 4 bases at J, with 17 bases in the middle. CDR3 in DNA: TGTGCCATCAGTGAGATCGTGATGGGGGCTAGTAATGAAAAACTGTTTTTT. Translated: CAISEIVMGASNEKLFF.

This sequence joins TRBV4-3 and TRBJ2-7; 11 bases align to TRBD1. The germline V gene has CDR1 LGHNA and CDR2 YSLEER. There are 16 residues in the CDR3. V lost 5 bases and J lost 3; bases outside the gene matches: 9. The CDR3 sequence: CASSSTEGQGDYEQYF. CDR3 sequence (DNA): TGCGCCAGCAGCTCCACTGAGGGACAGGGGGACTACGAGCAGTACTTC.

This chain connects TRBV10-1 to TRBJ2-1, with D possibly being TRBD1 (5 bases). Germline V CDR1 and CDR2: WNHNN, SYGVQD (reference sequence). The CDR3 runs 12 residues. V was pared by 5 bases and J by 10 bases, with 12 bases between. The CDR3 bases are TGCGCCAGCAGTCTTCCCGCAGGGGAGCAGTTCTTC. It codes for CASSLPAGEQFF.

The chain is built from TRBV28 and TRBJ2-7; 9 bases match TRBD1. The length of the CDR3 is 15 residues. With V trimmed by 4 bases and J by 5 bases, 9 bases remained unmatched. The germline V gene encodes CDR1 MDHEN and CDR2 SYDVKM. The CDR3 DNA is TGTGCCAGCAGTTACTCGACAGGGGGTTTACACGAGCAGTACTTC. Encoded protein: CASSYSTGGLHEQYF.

Here the CDR3 reads CASSLSRENEGKDTQYF. The CDR3 nucleotides read TGTGCCAGCAGTTTATCTAGGGAGAACGAAGGAAAAGATACGCAGTATTTT. This chain uses TRBV28 with TRBJ2-3; a possible D gene is TRBD2 (5 bases). Germline lookup yields CDR1 MDHEN and CDR2 SYDVKM. There are 17 residues in the CDR3. Trimming removed 1 base at V and 5 bases at J, with 19 bases between.

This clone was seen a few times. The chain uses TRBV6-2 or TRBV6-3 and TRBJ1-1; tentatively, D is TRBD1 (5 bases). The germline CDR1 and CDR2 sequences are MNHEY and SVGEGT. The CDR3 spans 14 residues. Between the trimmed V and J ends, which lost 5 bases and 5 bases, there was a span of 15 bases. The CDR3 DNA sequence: TGTGCCAGCAGTCACCCACGGGGGAGAACTGAAGCTTTCTTT. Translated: CASSHPRGRTEAFF.

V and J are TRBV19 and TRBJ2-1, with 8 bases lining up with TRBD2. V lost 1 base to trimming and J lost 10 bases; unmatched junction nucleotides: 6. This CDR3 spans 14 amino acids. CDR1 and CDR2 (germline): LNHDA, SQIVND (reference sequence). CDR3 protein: CASSIAGGPVEQFF. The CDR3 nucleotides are TGTGCCAGTAGTATAGCGGGAGGGCCTGTAGAGCAGTTCTTC.

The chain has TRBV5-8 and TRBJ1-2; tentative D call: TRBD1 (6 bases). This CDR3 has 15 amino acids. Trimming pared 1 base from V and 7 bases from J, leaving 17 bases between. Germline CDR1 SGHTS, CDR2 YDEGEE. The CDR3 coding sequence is TGTGCCAGCAGCTTGATTCAGGGGACGGGTGGTGGCTACACCTTC. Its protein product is CASSLIQGTGGGYTF.

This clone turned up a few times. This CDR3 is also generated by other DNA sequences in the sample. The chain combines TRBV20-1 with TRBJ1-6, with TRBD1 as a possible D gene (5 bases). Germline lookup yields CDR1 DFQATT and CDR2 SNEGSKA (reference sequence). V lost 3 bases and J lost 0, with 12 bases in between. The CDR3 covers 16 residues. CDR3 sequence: CSASRTPSSYNSPLHF. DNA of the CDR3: TGCAGTGCTAGTCGGACACCGAGCTCCTATAATTCACCCCTCCACTTT.

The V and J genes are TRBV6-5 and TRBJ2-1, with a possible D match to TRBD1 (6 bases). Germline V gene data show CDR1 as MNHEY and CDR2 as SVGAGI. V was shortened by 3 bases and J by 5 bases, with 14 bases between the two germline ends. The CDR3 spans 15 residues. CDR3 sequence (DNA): TGTGCCAGCAGTTATGAAGGACAGAAACACAATGAGCAGTTCTTC. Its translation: CASSYEGQKHNEQFF.

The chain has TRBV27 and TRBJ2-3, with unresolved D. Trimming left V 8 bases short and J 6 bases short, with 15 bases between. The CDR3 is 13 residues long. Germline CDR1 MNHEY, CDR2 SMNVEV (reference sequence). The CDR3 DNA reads TGTGCCAGCCGCTACCCCGCATCTGATACGCAGTATTTT. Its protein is CASRYPASDTQYF.

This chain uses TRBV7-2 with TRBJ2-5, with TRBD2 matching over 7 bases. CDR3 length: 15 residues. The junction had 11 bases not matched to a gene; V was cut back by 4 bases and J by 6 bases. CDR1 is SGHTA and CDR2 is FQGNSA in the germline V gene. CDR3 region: CASSSRAGSYQTQYF. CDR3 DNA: TGTGCCAGCAGCTCCCGAGCGGGATCCTATCAGACCCAGTACTTC.

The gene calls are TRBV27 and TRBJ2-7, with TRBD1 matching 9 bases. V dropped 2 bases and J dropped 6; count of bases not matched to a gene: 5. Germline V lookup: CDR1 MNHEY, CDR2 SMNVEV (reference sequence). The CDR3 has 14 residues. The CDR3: CASSLIGQGFEQYF. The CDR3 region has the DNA TGTGCCAGCAGTTTAATCGGACAGGGGTTCGAGCAGTACTTC.

Here the CDR3 reads CASSHSARAVIYNEQFF. CDR3 nucleotides: TGTGCCAGCAGCCACTCCGCCCGAGCGGTTATCTACAATGAGCAGTTCTTC. The chain has TRBV14 and TRBJ2-1; a weak D match, TRBD2 (5 bases). The germline CDR1 and CDR2 sequences are SGHDN and FVKESK. V lost 3 bases, J lost 3 bases, and 18 bases lay in between. The CDR3 loop spans 17 amino acids.

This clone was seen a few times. The CDR3 sequence: CASMIEDEQYF. CDR3 coding DNA: TGTGCCAGCATGATCGAGGACGAGCAGTACTTC. The rearrangement joins TRBV2 to TRBJ2-7, with D unresolved. The CDR3 runs 11 residues. V was pared by 7 bases and J by 5 bases, with 9 bases between. Germline V lookup: CDR1 SNHLY, CDR2 FYNNEI.

The CDR3 DNA reads as TGTGCCAGCAGCTTGGGCAGGGATACGCAGTATTTT. Its protein is CASSLGRDTQYF. The rearrangement links TRBV5-6 to TRBJ2-3; D not certain. Trimming removed 0 bases at V and 6 bases at J, with 5 bases between. The CDR3 is made up of 12 amino acids. Germline V gene sequence: CDR1 SGHDT, CDR2 YYEEEE.